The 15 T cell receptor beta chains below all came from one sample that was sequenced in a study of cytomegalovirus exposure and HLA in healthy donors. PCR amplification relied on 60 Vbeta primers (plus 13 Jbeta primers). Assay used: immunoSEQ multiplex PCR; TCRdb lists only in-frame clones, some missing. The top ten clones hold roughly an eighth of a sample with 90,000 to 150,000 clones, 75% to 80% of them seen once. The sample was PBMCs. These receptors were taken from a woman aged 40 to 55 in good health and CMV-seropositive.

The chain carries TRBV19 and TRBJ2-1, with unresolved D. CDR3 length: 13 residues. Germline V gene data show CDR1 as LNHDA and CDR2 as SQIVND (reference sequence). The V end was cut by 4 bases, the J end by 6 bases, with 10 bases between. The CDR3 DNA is TGTGCCAGTAGTAAAGGAGAAATCAATGAGCAGTTCTTC. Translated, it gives CASSKGEINEQFF.

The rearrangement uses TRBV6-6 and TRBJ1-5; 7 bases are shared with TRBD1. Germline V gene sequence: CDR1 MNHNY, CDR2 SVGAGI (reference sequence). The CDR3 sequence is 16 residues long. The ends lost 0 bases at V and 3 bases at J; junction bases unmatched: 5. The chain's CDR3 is CASSYSKGQYNQPQHF. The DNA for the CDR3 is TGTGCCAGCAGTTACTCGAAGGGACAGTACAATCAGCCCCAGCATTTT.

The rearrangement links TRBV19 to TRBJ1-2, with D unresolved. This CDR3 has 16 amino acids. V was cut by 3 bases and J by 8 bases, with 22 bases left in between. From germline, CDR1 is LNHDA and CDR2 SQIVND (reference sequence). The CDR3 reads CASSIRGPSYVGGYTF. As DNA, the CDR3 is TGTGCCAGTAGTATCCGGGGTCCAAGTTACGTAGGAGGCTACACCTTC.

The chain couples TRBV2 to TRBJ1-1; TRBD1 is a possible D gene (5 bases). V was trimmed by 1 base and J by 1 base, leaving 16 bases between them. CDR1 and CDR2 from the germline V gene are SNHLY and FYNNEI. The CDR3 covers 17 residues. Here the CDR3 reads CASSEGGGWGGNTEAFF. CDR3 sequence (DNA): TGTGCCAGCAGTGAAGGGGGGGGTTGGGGGGGGAACACTGAAGCTTTCTTT.

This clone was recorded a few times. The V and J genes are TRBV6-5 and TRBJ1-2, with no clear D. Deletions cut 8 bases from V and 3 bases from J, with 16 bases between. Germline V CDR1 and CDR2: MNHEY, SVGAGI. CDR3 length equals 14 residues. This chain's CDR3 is CASSGEGKDYGYTF. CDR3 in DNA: TGTGCCAGCTCTGGTGAGGGAAAGGACTATGGCTACACCTTC.

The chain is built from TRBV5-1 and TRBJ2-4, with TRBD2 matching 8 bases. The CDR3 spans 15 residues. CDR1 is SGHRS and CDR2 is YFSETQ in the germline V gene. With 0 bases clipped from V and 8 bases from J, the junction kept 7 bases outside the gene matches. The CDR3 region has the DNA TGCGCCAGCAGCTTGGTTGAGCGGGGGCAGGACATTCAGTACTTC. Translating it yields CASSLVERGQDIQYF.

Here the CDR3 reads CASSPRYGNSPLHF. The CDR3, as DNA: TGTGCCAGCAGCCCCCGTTATGGCAATTCACCCCTCCACTTT. V gene TRBV9 combines with J gene TRBJ1-6; D ambiguous. Germline values: CDR1 SGDLS, CDR2 YYNGEE. V dropped 4 bases and J dropped 7 bases, with 12 bases sitting between them. CDR3 size: 14 residues.

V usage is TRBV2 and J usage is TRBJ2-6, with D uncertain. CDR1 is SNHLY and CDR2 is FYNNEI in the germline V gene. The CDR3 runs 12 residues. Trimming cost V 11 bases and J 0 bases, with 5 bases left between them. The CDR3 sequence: CAQSSGANVLTF. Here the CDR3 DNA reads TGTGCCCAGTCCTCTGGGGCCAACGTCCTGACTTTC.

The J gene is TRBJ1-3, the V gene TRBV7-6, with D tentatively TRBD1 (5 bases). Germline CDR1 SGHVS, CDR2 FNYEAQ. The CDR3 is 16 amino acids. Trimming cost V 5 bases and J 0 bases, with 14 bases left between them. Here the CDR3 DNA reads TGTGCCAGCAGCCTGTCGGGACTCTACTCTGGAAACACCATATATTTT. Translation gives CASSLSGLYSGNTIYF.

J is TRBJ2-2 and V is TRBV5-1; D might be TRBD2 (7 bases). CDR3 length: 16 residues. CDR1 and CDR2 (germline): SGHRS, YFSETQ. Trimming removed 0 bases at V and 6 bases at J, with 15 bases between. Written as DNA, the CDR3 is TGCGCCAGCAGCTTGGCCGGGGGGCTCGGCTCCGGGGAGCTGTTTTTT. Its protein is CASSLAGGLGSGELFF.

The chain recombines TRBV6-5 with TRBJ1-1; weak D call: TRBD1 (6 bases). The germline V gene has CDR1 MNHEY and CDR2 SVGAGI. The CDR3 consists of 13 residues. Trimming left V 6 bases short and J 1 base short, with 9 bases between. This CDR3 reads CASRGGGNTEAFF. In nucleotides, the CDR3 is TGTGCCAGCAGAGGGGGTGGGAACACTGAAGCTTTCTTT.

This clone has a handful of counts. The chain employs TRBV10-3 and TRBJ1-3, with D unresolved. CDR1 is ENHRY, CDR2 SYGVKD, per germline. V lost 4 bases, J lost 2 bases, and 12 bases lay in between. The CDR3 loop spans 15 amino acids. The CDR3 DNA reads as TGTGCCATCAGTGTTAATGCGGGGACTGGAAACACCATATATTTT. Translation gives CAISVNAGTGNTIYF.

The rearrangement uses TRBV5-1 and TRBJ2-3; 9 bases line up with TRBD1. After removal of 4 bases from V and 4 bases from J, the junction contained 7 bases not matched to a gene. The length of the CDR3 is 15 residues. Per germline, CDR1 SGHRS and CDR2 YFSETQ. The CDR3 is CASSVDRGVADTQYF. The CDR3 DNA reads TGCGCCAGCAGCGTAGACAGGGGGGTGGCAGATACGCAGTATTTT.

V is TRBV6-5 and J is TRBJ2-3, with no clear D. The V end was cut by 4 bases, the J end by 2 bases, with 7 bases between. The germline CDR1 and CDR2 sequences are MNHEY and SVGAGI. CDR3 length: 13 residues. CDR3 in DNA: TGTGCCAGCAGTTCCCATCACACAGATACGCAGTATTTT. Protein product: CASSSHHTDTQYF.

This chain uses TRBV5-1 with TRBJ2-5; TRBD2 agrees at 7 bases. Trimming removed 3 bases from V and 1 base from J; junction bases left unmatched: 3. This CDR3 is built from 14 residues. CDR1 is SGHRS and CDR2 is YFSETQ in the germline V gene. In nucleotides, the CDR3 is TGCGCCAGCAGCTACTCTAGCGGCCAAGAGACCCAGTACTTC. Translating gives CASSYSSGQETQYF.